Below are 21 T cell receptor beta chains sequenced from a single sample in a study of T cell responses to AZD1222 COVID-19 vaccine. Sequencing was performed with immunoSEQ multiplex PCR; in TCRdb, only in-frame clones are kept and a portion is missing. The repertoire holds 150,000 or so clones, with around 88% as singletons. The specimen comprised peripheral blood, sampled on day 0 of MenACWY control vaccination. These receptors all stem from an adult in good health.

The chain uses TRBV18 and TRBJ1-5; 8 nucleotides agree with TRBD1. The CDR3 is 16 residues long. Germline V CDR1 and CDR2: KGHSH, LQKENI. The J segment lost 4 bases and the V segment lost 2 bases, leaving 7 bases of the junction unmatched. The CDR3 DNA follows: TGTGCCAGCTCACCATCGACAGGGGCCAATAATCAGCCCCAGCATTTT. Its translation: CASSPSTGANNQPQHF.

The gene calls are TRBV5-6 and TRBJ1-2; D is uncertain. Germline assignment: CDR1 SGHDT and CDR2 YYEEEE. V was clipped by 0 bases and J by 1 base, with 19 bases between them. This CDR3 contains 18 residues. CDR3 protein: CASSLVAGGRRSNYGYTF. CDR3 in DNA: TGTGCCAGCAGCTTGGTGGCAGGAGGTCGTCGCAGTAACTATGGCTACACCTTC.

The chain is built from TRBV28 and TRBJ1-4; D not certain. The CDR3 covers 13 residues. V was trimmed by 8 bases and J by 0 bases, leaving 7 bases between them. Germline V gene lookup returns CDR1 MDHEN and CDR2 SYDVKM. The CDR3 DNA follows: TGTGCCAGCTTCAGATCAACTAATGAAAAACTGTTTTTT. This codes for CASFRSTNEKLFF.

This chain links TRBV7-3 with TRBJ2-2, with 10 bases aligning to TRBD1. V dropped 4 bases and J dropped 6; count of bases not matched to a gene: 11. CDR3 length equals 17 residues. Germline lookup yields CDR1 SGHTA and CDR2 FQGTGA. The DNA of the CDR3 is TGTGCCAGCAGCTCACTCGGACAGGGGGAGGGAGCCGGGGAGCTGTTTTTT. Its translation: CASSSLGQGEGAGELFF.

For the CDR3, the DNA is TGTGCCTGGAGAGACTCAGGGACCTACACCTTC. Translating it yields CAWRDSGTYTF. This chain uses TRBV30 with TRBJ1-2; maybe TRBD1 (5 bases). Trimming pared 3 bases from V and 10 bases from J, leaving 12 bases between. The length of the CDR3 is 11 residues. Germline values: CDR1 GTSNPN, CDR2 SVGIG (reference sequence). The full variable domain, with the rest looked up from reference TRBV30 and TRBJ1-2, is SQTIHQWPATLVQPVGSPLSLECTVEGTSNPNLYWYRQAAGRGLQLLFYSVGIGQISSEVPQNLSASRPQDRQFILSSKKLLLSDSGFYLCAWRDSGTYTFGSGTRLTVV.

The chain has TRBV7-6 and TRBJ2-1; the match to TRBD1 covers 9 bases. V lost 5 bases and J lost 7; bases outside the gene matches: 9. The CDR3 is 15 amino acids. Germline V gene sequence: CDR1 SGHVS, CDR2 FNYEAQ. The CDR3 loop is CASSRDRGRVNEQFF. The CDR3 nucleotides are TGTGCCAGCAGCCGAGACAGGGGGAGGGTGAATGAGCAGTTCTTC.

CDR3 sequence (DNA): TGTGCCAGCAGCTTGGGGGGGGTCGGTGAAAAACTGTTTTTT. As protein: CASSLGGVGEKLFF. The chain couples TRBV5-4 to TRBJ1-4, with TRBD1 as a possible D gene (5 bases). This CDR3 has 14 residues. V was clipped by 0 bases and J by 7 bases, with 10 bases between them. CDR1 SGHNT and CDR2 YYREEE come from the germline V gene (reference sequence).

This chain uses TRBV6-2 or TRBV6-3 with TRBJ2-5; D perhaps matches TRBD2 (5 bases). In germline, CDR1 is MNHEY, CDR2 SVGEGT. The CDR3 is made up of 13 amino acids. Trimming shortened V by 2 bases and J by 5 bases, and 9 bases separated the two germline ends. The CDR3 region is CASSYHGEETQYF. In DNA form, the CDR3 reads TGTGCCAGCAGTTACCACGGGGAGGAGACCCAGTACTTC.

The J gene is TRBJ2-5, the V gene TRBV6-5; 12 nucleotides agree with TRBD2. J lost 4 bases, V lost 2 bases, and 5 bases had no gene match. This CDR3 has 16 amino acids. Germline CDR1 and CDR2: MNHEY and SVGAGI. CDR3 sequence (DNA): TGTGCCAGCAGTTACACCTGGACTAGCGGGACAGAGACCCAGTACTTC. It encodes CASSYTWTSGTETQYF.

The rearrangement joins TRBV3-1 (or the pseudogene TRBV3-2) to TRBJ2-5, with a possible D match to TRBD1 (6 bases). The CDR3 runs 13 residues. The V and J ends lost 1 base and 5 bases respectively, with 8 bases between them. Germline loops: CDR1 LGHDT, CDR2 YNNKEL (reference sequence). CDR3 in DNA: TGTGCCAGCAGCCAAGCAGGGGTGGAGACCCAGTACTTC. It specifies CASSQAGVETQYF.

The gene calls are TRBV21-1 and TRBJ2-7; TRBD2 reflects the table's D call only, with no check against the DNA. TRBV21-1 is listed as a pseudogene. The CDR3 length is 16 residues. DNA for the CDR3: TGTGCCAGCAGCACCGGAGGCCGCAGCGAGCTGTACGAGCAGTACTTC. It encodes CASSTGGRSELYEQYF.

This clone was observed a few times. The chain uses TRBV5-1 and TRBJ2-2; 7 bases line up with TRBD2. This CDR3 region has 16 residues. CDR1 and CDR2 (germline): SGHRS, YFSETQ. J lost 4 bases, V lost 8 bases, and 14 bases had no gene match. In nucleotides, the CDR3 is TGCGCCAGTCAATACGGGTCTAGCGGCGTCACCGGGGAGCTGTTTTTT. Encoded protein: CASQYGSSGVTGELFF.

The chain is built from TRBV6-5 and TRBJ1-1, with D perhaps TRBD1 (6 bases). V gave up 4 bases and J gave up 0 bases, with 15 bases separating them. The CDR3 is made up of 16 amino acids. Germline V gene sequence: CDR1 MNHEY, CDR2 SVGAGI. The CDR3 sequence: CASSLTGTYMNTEAFF. CDR3 nucleotide sequence: TGTGCCAGCAGTTTGACCGGGACATACATGAACACTGAAGCTTTCTTT.

V is TRBV6-5 and J is TRBJ2-1; D is unclear. Germline CDR1 reads MNHEY; CDR2 reads SVGAGI. V dropped 0 bases and J dropped 9 bases, with 12 bases sitting between them. The CDR3 consists of 14 residues. CDR3: CASSYSTLTGEQFF. The CDR3 DNA reads as TGTGCCAGCAGTTACTCTACCCTAACGGGTGAGCAGTTCTTC.

The rearrangement links TRBV4-3 to TRBJ2-5; TRBD2 is a possible D gene (5 bases). The CDR3 extends over 15 amino acids. Looked up from germline, CDR1 is LGHNA and CDR2 is YSLEER. V was shortened by 0 bases and J by 5 bases, with 13 bases between the two germline ends. This CDR3 reads CASSQEGGPAETQYF. The CDR3 nucleotides are TGCGCCAGCAGCCAAGAAGGAGGTCCTGCGGAGACCCAGTACTTC.

This sequence joins TRBV19 and TRBJ2-7; TRBD2 matches at 10 bases. Germline V gene lookup returns CDR1 LNHDA and CDR2 SQIVND (reference sequence). V lost 5 bases and J lost 6; bases outside the gene matches: 7. There are 14 residues in the CDR3. Here the CDR3 DNA reads TGTGCCAGTAGTCCGGCTAGCGGGAGTACCGAGCAGTACTTC. It encodes CASSPASGSTEQYF.

The CDR3 region is CASSFKKGTGRTNEQFF. CDR3 nucleotide sequence: TGTGCCAGCAGTTTCAAGAAAGGGACAGGGCGAACCAATGAGCAGTTCTTC. The V and J genes are TRBV27 and TRBJ2-1, with 9 bases matching TRBD1. This CDR3 has 17 residues. Germline-derived CDR1 and CDR2 are MNHEY and SMNVEV (reference sequence). V lost 3 bases, J lost 6 bases, and 12 bases stayed unmatched.

This sequence joins TRBV3-1 (or the pseudogene TRBV3-2) and TRBJ1-2; 7 nucleotides match TRBD1. From germline, CDR1 is LGHDT and CDR2 YNNKEL (reference sequence). With V trimmed by 1 base and J by 7 bases, 6 bases remained unmatched. This CDR3 region has 14 residues. The DNA for the CDR3 is TGTGCCAGCAGCCAAGTGGCGGCAGGGGGTGGCTACACCTTC. Translating it yields CASSQVAAGGGYTF.

This clone was found many times. This chain links TRBV27 with TRBJ2-7; 9 positions agree with TRBD2. Germline values: CDR1 MNHEY, CDR2 SMNVEV (reference sequence). Germline trimming cut 2 bases from V and 3 bases from J; bases unmatched to any gene: 5. CDR3 size: 15 residues. CDR3 region: CASSLGGRVGYEQYF. The CDR3 DNA reads TGTGCCAGCAGTTTAGGCGGGAGGGTGGGCTACGAGCAGTACTTC.

V usage is TRBV5-4 and J usage is TRBJ1-2; no clear D gene. Germline CDR1 is SGHNT and CDR2 is YYREEE (reference sequence). The CDR3 covers 11 residues. The V gene lost 8 bases and the J gene lost 8 bases, with 13 bases spanning the gap. The CDR3 DNA sequence: TGTGCCAGTATATCGGTTGGAGGCTACACCTTC. Protein: CASISVGGYTF.

The rearrangement uses TRBV10-3 and TRBJ1-1, with no clear D. Germline values: CDR1 ENHRY, CDR2 SYGVKD. V dropped 10 bases and J dropped 0 bases, with 6 bases sitting between them. This CDR3 contains 11 residues. The CDR3 coding sequence is TGTGCCACCTTTATGAACACTGAAGCTTTCTTT. Translating it yields CATFMNTEAFF.